The source of this TCR beta chain is a study of blood T cell repertoires in COVID-19. On the study more broadly: From T cells, B-cell-depleted T cells, or PBMCs came the material, which was cDNA or gDNA.

Trimming pared 5 bases from V and 5 bases from J, leaving 6 bases between. The CDR3 sequence is 11 residues long. Germline CDR1 is SGHAT and CDR2 is FQNNGV. Some clones are missing from TCRdb's copy, which holds only in-frame ones; the method was immunoSEQ multiplex PCR. Seen here are around 24,000 clones, roughly 80% observed once, and the top ten hold around half. This sequence joins TRBV11-2 and TRBJ2-5, with unresolved D. The clonotype originates from a man aged 50 to 59 with active or convalescent COVID-19. Material: peripheral blood. The CDR3 DNA sequence: TGTGCCAGCAGCCGTTCCGAGACCCAGTACTTC. Its translation: CASSRSETQYF.